This T cell receptor beta chain was retrieved from a study of metastatic and nonmetastatic thyroid tumors. About the research overall: Repertoires from blood and tumor or nodule tissue of malignant and benign thyroid patients were compared. Whole-study findings and limits: Reports indicated that malignant thyroid tumors showed significantly higher TCR beta diversity than benign nodules did, in blood and tumor.

In the source study's methods: Variation in CDR3 across clinicopathological groups served as the basis for constructing a distant-metastasis classifier in papillary thyroid cancer. TCRdb re-called clones via MiXCR from the PCR reads. The V and J calls shown here were made by TCRdb, not taken from the authors' results. The top ten hold more than 15% of the sample, which has tens of thousands of clones, approximately 13% seen once. This clone is judged medium-sized. What it recognizes is unknown. Trimming cost V 6 bases and J 5 bases; bases outside gene matches: 10. The CDR3 is 14 residues long. No patient received treatment before thyroid surgery.

This TCR was recovered from a female donor with papillary thyroid cancer or a benign thyroid nodule (not recorded which). Some clones in this sample may be carry-over from other donors' samples. This chain links TRBV12-3 or TRBV12-4 with TRBJ2-7; TRBD1 matches at 7 bases. Source material: blood. CDR3 loop: CASRKQGPGDEQYF. CDR3 coding DNA: TGTGCCAGCAGGAAACAGGGGCCAGGGGACGAGCAGTACTTC.